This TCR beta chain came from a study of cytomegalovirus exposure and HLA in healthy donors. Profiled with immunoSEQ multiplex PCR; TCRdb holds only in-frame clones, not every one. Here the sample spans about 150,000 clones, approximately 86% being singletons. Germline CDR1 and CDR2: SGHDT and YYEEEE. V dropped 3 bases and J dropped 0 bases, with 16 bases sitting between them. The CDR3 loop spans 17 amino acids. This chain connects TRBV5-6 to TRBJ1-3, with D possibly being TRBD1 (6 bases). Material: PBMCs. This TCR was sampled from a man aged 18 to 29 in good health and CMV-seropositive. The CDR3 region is CASSSLREGGSGNTIYF. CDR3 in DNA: TGTGCCAGCAGCTCGCTCAGGGAAGGGGGCTCTGGAAACACCATATATTTT.